Below are 10 T cell receptor beta chains sequenced from a single sample in a study of shared clonotypes between healthy human individuals. TCRdb keeps only in-frame clones here, not all; method: immunoSEQ multiplex PCR. The profile shows about 2.5 million clones, under 95% of them singletons. The sequenced sample was naive CD4+ T cells from PBMCs. The sample's subset: CD45RA+ positively selected. The receptor set was obtained from a man aged 18 to 30 in good health. Some clones in this sample may be carry-over from other donors' samples.

V usage is TRBV13 and J usage is TRBJ1-2; D gene unclear. Deletions cut 1 base from V and 4 bases from J, with 7 bases between. Looked up from germline, CDR1 is PRHDT and CDR2 is FYEKMQ (reference sequence). The CDR3 runs 13 residues. As DNA, the CDR3 is TGTGCCAGCAGCTTAGACCGAACCTATGGCTACACCTTC. Amino acid sequence: CASSLDRTYGYTF.

The chain employs TRBV7-3 and TRBJ2-1; 7 bases are shared with TRBD1. The CDR3 covers 15 residues. V gave up 5 bases and J gave up 6 bases; unmatched junction bases: 10. Germline V gives CDR1 SGHTA, CDR2 FQGTGA. The CDR3 region is CASSPGGHTSNEQFF. Here the CDR3 DNA reads TGTGCCAGCAGCCCAGGGGGTCACACGAGCAATGAGCAGTTCTTC. Based on the CDR3 plus reference TRBV7-3 and TRBJ2-1, the full variable domain is GAGVSQTPSNKVTEKGKYVELRCDPISGHTALYWYRQSLGQGPEFLIYFQGTGAADDSGLPNDRFFAVRPEGSVSTLKIQRTERGDSAVYLCASSPGGHTSNEQFFGPGTRLTVL.

Concerning this clone itself: The sample holds other DNA sequences that translate to the same CDR3. The chain uses TRBV4-2 and TRBJ1-1; D is undetermined. The CDR3 runs 14 residues. The germline V gene has CDR1 LGHNA and CDR2 YNFKEQ. V lost 0 bases to trimming and J lost 0 bases, with 5 bases between them. Here the CDR3 reads CASSQERVNTEAFF. In DNA, the CDR3 is TGTGCCAGCAGCCAAGAACGGGTGAACACTGAAGCTTTCTTT.

DNA for the CDR3: TGTGCCAGCTCACCACCGAATCCGGGACACGGCTACGAGCAGTACTTC. This gives the protein CASSPPNPGHGYEQYF. The V call is TRBV18, the J call TRBJ2-7, with D perhaps matching TRBD1 (6 bases). V was cut by 0 bases and J by 3 bases, with 15 bases left in between. Germline assignment: CDR1 KGHSH and CDR2 LQKENI. CDR3 length: 16 residues.

The chain joins TRBV30 to TRBJ2-7; D is undetermined. Between the trimmed V and J ends, which lost 0 bases and 3 bases, there was a span of 12 bases. The CDR3 length is 14 residues. Germline V gives CDR1 GTSNPN, CDR2 SVGIG (reference sequence). DNA of the CDR3: TGTGCCTGGAGTGTGCGTGGTCTTATCTACGAGCAGTACTTC. Translation: CAWSVRGLIYEQYF.

The J gene is TRBJ1-5, the V gene TRBV30; TRBD1 might be the D (5 bases). V lost 4 bases and J 3 bases, leaving 13 bases between the germline ends. Looked up from germline, CDR1 is GTSNPN and CDR2 is SVGIG (reference sequence). This CDR3 has 14 amino acids. The CDR3 nucleotides read TGTGCCTGGACACCCGGGACCTACAATCAGCCCCAGCATTTT. Protein: CAWTPGTYNQPQHF.

The chain has TRBV7-6 and TRBJ2-3, with 8 bases that match TRBD2. Germline V gene lookup returns CDR1 SGHVS and CDR2 FNYEAQ. The CDR3 consists of 16 residues. V was pared by 0 bases and J by 2 bases, with 4 bases of the junction left unmatched. CDR3 region: CASSLALGGDTDTQYF. The DNA of the CDR3 is TGTGCCAGCAGCTTAGCGCTCGGGGGGGACACAGATACGCAGTATTTT.

This chain joins TRBV7-9 and TRBJ1-4; TRBD1 might be the D (5 bases). Trimming removed 6 bases at V and 8 bases at J, with 19 bases between. Germline V gene lookup returns CDR1 SEHNR and CDR2 FQNEAQ (reference sequence). CDR3 length: 15 residues. CDR3 sequence: CASRRVGASGEKLFF. The CDR3 region has the DNA TGTGCCAGCAGGCGGGTTGGGGCTAGCGGGGAAAAACTGTTTTTT. Complete variable domain (other parts from reference TRBV7-9 and TRBJ1-4): DTGVSQNPRHKITKRGQNVTFRCDPISEHNRLYWYRQTLGQGPEFLTYFQNEAQLEKSRLLSDRFSAERPKGSFSTLEIQRTEQGDSAMYLCASRRVGASGEKLFFGSGTQLSVL.

The chain links TRBV28 to TRBJ1-2; no reliable D call. The V gene lost 6 bases and the J gene lost 2 bases, with 13 bases spanning the gap. Germline V lookup: CDR1 MDHEN, CDR2 SYDVKM. This CDR3 contains 14 residues. CDR3 residues: CASRRTTVNYGYTF. The DNA for the CDR3 is TGTGCCAGCAGGCGAACGACGGTAAACTATGGCTACACCTTC.

V usage is TRBV5-1 and J usage is TRBJ2-1; 9 nucleotides agree with TRBD1. With V trimmed by 3 bases and J by 9 bases, 10 bases remained unmatched. The CDR3 contains 15 residues. The germline V gene has CDR1 SGHRS and CDR2 YFSETQ. The CDR3 sequence is CASSWGQGGRGEQFF. In nucleotides, the CDR3 is TGCGCCAGCAGCTGGGGACAGGGTGGTAGGGGTGAGCAGTTCTTC. The full variable domain, with the rest looked up from reference TRBV5-1 and TRBJ2-1, is KAGVTQTPRYLIKTRGQQVTLSCSPISGHRSVSWYQQTPGQGLQFLFEYFSETQRNKGNFPGRFSGRQFSNSRSEMNVSTLELGDSALYLCASSWGQGGRGEQFFGPGTRLTVL.